This is a list of T cell receptor beta chains from one sample in a study of T cell repertoires in cytomegalovirus infection. TCRdb reprocessed the reads via MiXCR and lists one record per CDR3 protein. The sample has under 250,000 distinct CDR3 sequences; 6% to 8% are singletons. Input material: PBMCs. These receptors all stem from a human donor in good health (CMV status not recorded). Some clones in this sample may be carry-over from other donors' samples. The CDR3 runs from the conserved cysteine through the conserved F or W. Each record gives: clone size, V gene, J gene, D gene, CDR3 protein, CDR3 DNA. D genes are given only for firm matches. Clone size appears in some rows only: once, few, many, or a class for an expanded clone.

clone_size: many
v_call: TRBV6-1
j_call: TRBJ2-5
d_call: NA
cdr3_aa: CASSSRTETQYF
cdr3_nt: TGTGCCAGCAGTAGTAGGACGGAGACCCAGTACTTC

clone_size: many
v_call: TRBV7-2
j_call: TRBJ2-7
d_call: TRBD1
cdr3_aa: CASSLVGTVSYEQYF
cdr3_nt: TGTGCCAGCAGCTTAGTCGGGACAGTTTCCTACGAGCAGTACTTC

clone_size: many
v_call: TRBV29-1
j_call: TRBJ1-2
d_call: NA
cdr3_aa: CSVMDLTTGYTF
cdr3_nt: TGCAGCGTTATGGATCTGACGACTGGCTACACCTTC

clone_size: many
v_call: TRBV5-1
j_call: TRBJ2-3
d_call: NA
cdr3_aa: CASRRTTGQTDTQYF
cdr3_nt: TGCGCCAGCCGACGGACGACAGGACAGACAGATACGCAGTATTTT

clone_size: many
v_call: TRBV7-2
j_call: TRBJ1-3
d_call: NA
cdr3_aa: CASSLQGNTIYF
cdr3_nt: TGTGCCAGCAGCTTACAGGGGAACACCATATATTTT

clone_size: many
v_call: TRBV20-1
j_call: TRBJ2-5
d_call: TRBD2
cdr3_aa: CSAPKGGAGGRETQYF
cdr3_nt: TGCAGTGCTCCCAAAGGGGGAGCGGGGGGCAGAGAGACCCAGTACTTC

clone_size: many
v_call: TRBV7-9
j_call: TRBJ2-5
d_call: TRBD2
cdr3_aa: CASSFGSGGETQYF
cdr3_nt: TGTGCCAGCAGCTTCGGTAGCGGGGGCGAGACCCAGTACTTC

clone_size: NA
v_call: TRBV28
j_call: TRBJ2-1
d_call: NA
cdr3_aa: CASRTDNEQFF
cdr3_nt: TGTGCCAGCAGAACCGACAATGAGCAGTTCTTC

clone_size: many
v_call: TRBV14
j_call: TRBJ2-2
d_call: TRBD2
cdr3_aa: CASSRGLAGNTGELFF
cdr3_nt: TGTGCCAGCAGCCGGGGACTAGCGGGGAACACCGGGGAGCTGTTTTTT

clone_size: NA
v_call: TRBV29-1
j_call: TRBJ2-5
d_call: NA
cdr3_aa: CSVEAGGLQETQYF
cdr3_nt: TGCAGCGTTGAAGCTGGGGGGCTCCAAGAGACCCAGTACTTC

clone_size: NA
v_call: TRBV20-1
j_call: TRBJ2-7
d_call: NA
cdr3_aa: CSARDRRQGGYEQYF
cdr3_nt: TGCAGTGCTAGAGATCGTCGGCAGGGCGGCTACGAGCAGTACTTC

clone_size: many
v_call: TRBV7-2
j_call: TRBJ1-1
d_call: TRBD1
cdr3_aa: CASSSTGGSNTEAFF
cdr3_nt: TGTGCCAGCAGCTCGACAGGGGGCTCGAACACTGAAGCTTTCTTT

clone_size: few
v_call: TRBV5-1
j_call: TRBJ2-1
d_call: NA
cdr3_aa: CASSYYRGGDSYNEQFF
cdr3_nt: TGCGCCAGCAGTTACTACAGAGGGGGGGATTCCTACAATGAGCAGTTCTTC

clone_size: many
v_call: TRBV7-2
j_call: TRBJ2-5
d_call: TRBD2
cdr3_aa: CASRRGGLQETQYF
cdr3_nt: TGTGCCAGCAGACGGGGGGGCCTCCAAGAGACCCAGTACTTC

clone_size: many
v_call: TRBV28
j_call: TRBJ2-6
d_call: NA
cdr3_aa: CASSLRRFSGANVLTF
cdr3_nt: TGTGCCAGCAGTTTACGTCGCTTTTCTGGGGCCAACGTCCTGACTTTC

clone_size: many
v_call: TRBV28
j_call: TRBJ2-6
d_call: NA
cdr3_aa: CASSLNSGANVLTF
cdr3_nt: TGTGCCAGCAGTTTAAATTCCGGGGCCAACGTCCTGACTTTC

clone_size: few
v_call: TRBV28
j_call: TRBJ2-3
d_call: NA
cdr3_aa: CASSSRPWGASTDTQYF
cdr3_nt: TGTGCCAGCAGCTCTCGCCCATGGGGGGCCAGCACAGATACGCAGTATTTT

clone_size: many
v_call: TRBV6-2/TRBV6-3
j_call: TRBJ2-2
d_call: NA
cdr3_aa: CASRSPGGISRPGELFF
cdr3_nt: TGTGCCAGCAGGTCACCCGGGGGAATTAGCCGCCCCGGGGAGCTGTTTTTT

clone_size: many
v_call: TRBV7-2
j_call: TRBJ1-2
d_call: NA
cdr3_aa: CASSLARGYGYTF
cdr3_nt: TGTGCCAGCAGCTTAGCGCGGGGCTATGGCTACACCTTC

clone_size: NA
v_call: TRBV20-1
j_call: TRBJ1-6
d_call: NA
cdr3_aa: CSARRDANNSPLHF
cdr3_nt: TGCAGTGCTAGAAGAGACGCGAATAATTCACCCCTCCACTTT

clone_size: many
v_call: TRBV7-2
j_call: TRBJ1-5
d_call: NA
cdr3_aa: CASSFREGAQHF
cdr3_nt: TGTGCCAGCAGCTTCAGGGAGGGAGCCCAGCATTTT

clone_size: many
v_call: TRBV2
j_call: TRBJ1-1
d_call: NA
cdr3_aa: CASSLDRSEAFF
cdr3_nt: TGTGCCAGCAGTCTCGACAGGTCTGAAGCTTTCTTT

clone_size: NA
v_call: TRBV7-2
j_call: TRBJ1-2
d_call: TRBD1
cdr3_aa: CASSFPGQGASGYTF
cdr3_nt: TGTGCCAGCAGCTTTCCGGGACAGGGGGCCTCTGGCTACACCTTC

clone_size: many
v_call: TRBV7-2
j_call: TRBJ2-4
d_call: NA
cdr3_aa: CASSDPGPSKNIQYF
cdr3_nt: TGTGCCAGCAGCGACCCGGGACCTTCCAAAAACATTCAGTACTTC

clone_size: many
v_call: TRBV28
j_call: TRBJ2-7
d_call: TRBD2
cdr3_aa: CASSSRGDGNYEQYF
cdr3_nt: TGTGCCAGCAGTTCCCGGGGGGACGGGAACTACGAGCAGTACTTC

clone_size: many
v_call: TRBV7-8
j_call: TRBJ2-7
d_call: NA
cdr3_aa: CASSSNLGQEQYF
cdr3_nt: TGTGCCAGCAGCTCAAACCTCGGACAGGAGCAGTACTTC